One TCR beta chain is described in this entry. TCRdb reprocessed the 5' RACE reads via MiXCR and lists one record per CDR3 protein. Of 120,000 or so distinct CDR3 sequences in the sample, over 15% were seen once. The data were obtained in a study of T-cell memory formation after mild COVID-19. This CDR3 comprises 15 residues. Trimming cost V 6 bases and J 6 bases; bases outside gene matches: 5. Material: PBMCs or a T cell subset sorted from them (not recorded which). This sequence joins TRBV12-3 or TRBV12-4 and TRBJ2-2; TRBD2 agrees at 12 bases. This clonotype was sampled from a man between 18 and 35 years old who had mild COVID-19 (a few samples of this study predate the infection). Cell type and time point are not known. CDR3 nucleotide sequence: TGTGCCAGCAGCCCTAGCGGGGGGGTAGCCGGGGAGCTGTTTTTT. Translation gives CASSPSGGVAGELFF.